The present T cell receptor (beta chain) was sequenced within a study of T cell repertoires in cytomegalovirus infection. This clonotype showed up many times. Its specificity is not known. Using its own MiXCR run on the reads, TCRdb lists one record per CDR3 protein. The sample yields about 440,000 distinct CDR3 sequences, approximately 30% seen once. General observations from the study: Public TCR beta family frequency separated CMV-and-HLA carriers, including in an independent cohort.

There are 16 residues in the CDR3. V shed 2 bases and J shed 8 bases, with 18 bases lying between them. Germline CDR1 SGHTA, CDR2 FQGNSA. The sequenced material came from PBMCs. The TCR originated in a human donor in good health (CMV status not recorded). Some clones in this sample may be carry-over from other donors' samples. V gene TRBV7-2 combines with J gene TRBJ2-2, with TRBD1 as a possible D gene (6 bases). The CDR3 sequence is CASSLTGTAPSGELFF. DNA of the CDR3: TGTGCCAGCAGCTTAACAGGGACCGCTCCCTCGGGGGAGCTGTTTTTT. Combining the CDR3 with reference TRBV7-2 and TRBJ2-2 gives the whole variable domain GAGVSQSPSNKVTEKGKDVELRCDPISGHTALYWYRQSLGQGLEFLIYFQGNSAPDKSGLPSDRFSAERTGGSVSTLTIQRTQQEDSAVYLCASSLTGTAPSGELFFGEGSRLTVL.